These 18 T cell receptor beta chains were all obtained from the same sample, sequenced in a study of post-analysis software for immune sequencing data. No antigen is known for these receptors. TCR beta cDNA libraries had unique molecular identifiers. TCRdb reprocessed the PCR reads via MiXCR and lists one record per CDR3 protein. Here the sample spans about 770,000 distinct CDR3 sequences, 46% being singletons. Study-wide points: TRBV segments more frequent in patients than in controls numbered five and included TRBV5-6, TRBV5-1 and TRBV20-1.

The sequencing input was blood. All receptors come from a girl under 18 with multiple sclerosis.

J is TRBJ2-3 and V is TRBV7-9; D remains ambiguous. The CDR3 length is 12 residues. Trimming stripped 3 bases from V and 9 bases from J, with 10 bases between. Per the germline V gene, CDR1 is SEHNR and CDR2 is FQNEAQ (reference sequence). For the CDR3, the DNA is TGTGCCAGCAGCTTCCGGAATCCAACGCAGTATTTT. It is translated as CASSFRNPTQYF.

On this clonotype itself: A junction end diverges from the germline sequence, so it may reflect a read error. The chain has TRBV4-1 and TRBJ1-5; 7 bases map to TRBD1. The V gene's germline CDR1 is MGHRA and CDR2 YSYEKL. The CDR3 is 17 amino acids. For the CDR3, the DNA is TGCGCTAGCAGCCAAGAGGGGTGGAGGGGGCGCAATCAGCCCCAGCATTTT. Its protein product is CASSQEGWRGRNQPQHF.

CDR3 DNA sequence: TGTGCCACCAGCAGAGATTGGGCGGCAACTAATGAAAAACTGTTTTTT. It encodes CATSRDWAATNEKLFF. J is TRBJ1-4 and V is TRBV15; no definite D call. CDR3 length: 16 residues. Per the germline V gene, CDR1 is LNHNV and CDR2 is YYDKDF (reference sequence). V gave up 0 bases and J gave up 0 bases, with 8 bases separating them. The variable domain in full, with the rest retrieved from reference TRBV15 and TRBJ1-4, is DAMVIQNPRYQVTQFGKPVTLSCSQTLNHNVMYWYQQKSSQAPKLLFHYYDKDFNNEADTPDNFQSRRPNTSFCFLDIRSPGLGDTAMYLCATSRDWAATNEKLFFGSGTQLSVL.

This clonotype was seen a few times. The CDR3 nucleotides are TGTGCCAGCAGTGTTGGGACAGGGTCCTCCTACGAGCAGTACTTC. As protein: CASSVGTGSSYEQYF. This chain uses TRBV9 with TRBJ2-7; 9 nucleotides line up with TRBD1. V dropped 5 bases and J dropped 0; count of bases not matched to a gene: 6. The germline V gene encodes CDR1 SGDLS and CDR2 YYNGEE. The CDR3 runs 15 residues.

As regards this clonotype: A clone one base away is much larger, so this may be a read error. The chain joins TRBV27 to TRBJ1-1; TRBD1 agrees at 7 bases. This CDR3 has 13 residues. In germline, CDR1 is MNHEY, CDR2 SMNVEV (reference sequence). The CDR3 protein is CAGSLGGITEAFF. In DNA form, the CDR3 reads TGTGCCGGCAGTTTAGGGGGCATCACTGAAGCTTTCTTT.

J is TRBJ2-5 and V is TRBV3-1, with TRBD2 matching 8 bases. The germline V gene encodes CDR1 LGHDT and CDR2 YNNKEL (reference sequence). The V and J ends lost 0 bases and 3 bases, in that order; junction bases with no gene match: 6. There are 16 residues in the CDR3. The CDR3, as DNA: TGTGCCAGCAGCCAAGAGGTCGCGGGAGGTGAAGAGACCCAGTACTTC. Amino acid sequence: CASSQEVAGGEETQYF.

The rearrangement links TRBV28 to TRBJ1-1; possibly TRBD1 for D (5 bases). Germline V gives CDR1 MDHEN, CDR2 SYDVKM. The V and J ends lost 1 base and 1 base respectively, with 7 bases between them. This CDR3 spans 14 amino acids. CDR3 sequence: CASSLSGANTEAFF. As DNA, the CDR3 is TGTGCCAGCAGTTTATCTGGGGCGAACACTGAAGCTTTCTTT.

The chain couples TRBV4-1 to TRBJ2-7; TRBD1 is a possible D gene (8 bases). TRBJ2-5 matches the DNA end more closely, so the J call is doubtful. Germline CDR1 MGHRA, CDR2 YSYEKL. This CDR3 spans 16 amino acids. CDR3 amino acids: CASSPVQGGNWETQYF. Here the CDR3 DNA reads TGCGCCAGCAGCCCAGTACAGGGGGGGAATTGGGAGACCCAGTACTTC.

This clonotype appeared a few times. In DNA, the CDR3 is TGTGCCGGGACGGCAGTATCCTACAATGAGCAGTTCTTC. This encodes CAGTAVSYNEQFF. The rearrangement uses TRBV7-9 and TRBJ2-1; either TRBD1 or TRBD2 may fit D (5 bases each). CDR1 is SEHNR, CDR2 FQNEAQ, per germline (reference sequence). The CDR3 runs to 13 residues. V shed 11 bases and J shed 1 base, with 12 bases lying between them.

This chain joins TRBV20-1 and TRBJ1-4; D might be TRBD1 (5 bases). The CDR3 extends over 14 amino acids. V lost 3 bases to trimming and J lost 4 bases, with 12 bases between them. Germline CDR1 and CDR2: DFQATT and SNEGSKA (reference sequence). CDR3 in amino acids: CSASGADLNEKLFF. The CDR3 DNA sequence: TGCAGTGCTAGCGGGGCAGATCTTAATGAAAAACTGTTTTTT.

This clonotype appeared once. The genes are TRBV28 and TRBJ1-1, with D possibly TRBD1 on 5 matching bases. Deletions cut 3 bases from V and 1 base from J, with 18 bases between. The length of the CDR3 is 17 residues. Germline loops: CDR1 MDHEN, CDR2 SYDVKM. The CDR3 region is CASSFLPGTIANTEAFF. CDR3 bases: TGTGCCAGCAGTTTCCTCCCCGGGACCATAGCGAACACTGAAGCTTTCTTT. Together with reference TRBV28 and TRBJ1-1, the CDR3 gives the full variable domain: DVKVTQSSRYLVKRTGEKVFLECVQDMDHENMFWYRQDPGLGLRLIYFSYDVKMKEKGDIPEGYSVSREKKERFSLILESASTNQTSMYLCASSFLPGTIANTEAFFGQGTRLTVV.

Only a few counts were recorded for this clonotype. The chain uses TRBV12-3 or TRBV12-4 and TRBJ2-1; D is unclear. Trimming removed 6 bases at V and 4 bases at J, with 13 bases between. This CDR3 spans 14 amino acids. CDR3 region: CASRATLLYNEQFF. The CDR3 region has the DNA TGTGCCAGCAGGGCGACTCTTCTTTACAATGAGCAGTTCTTC.

This chain uses TRBV28 with TRBJ2-7; D not resolved. Germline lookup yields CDR1 MDHEN and CDR2 SYDVKM. V was cut by 5 bases and J by 5 bases, with 10 bases left in between. This CDR3 has 12 amino acids. CDR3 in amino acids: CASSQRLNEQYF. DNA for the CDR3: TGTGCCAGCAGTCAACGGTTGAACGAGCAGTACTTC.

The chain has TRBV20-1 and TRBJ2-3, with 9 bases fitting TRBD2. With 5 bases clipped from V and 5 bases from J, the junction kept 5 bases outside the gene matches. Germline loops: CDR1 DFQATT, CDR2 SNEGSKA (reference sequence). The CDR3 spans 13 residues. CDR3 bases: TGCAGTGCTCCTCGGACTAGCGTAGATACGCAGTATTTT. Its translation is CSAPRTSVDTQYF.

This clonotype occurred a few times. The chain joins TRBV5-1 to TRBJ2-1; 8 bases are a match to TRBD2. The length of the CDR3 is 15 residues. J lost 4 bases, V lost 0 bases, and 3 bases had no gene match. CDR1 SGHRS and CDR2 YFSETQ come from the germline V gene. The CDR3 nucleotides are TGCGCCAGCAGCTTGGATTCTAGCGGGTACAATGAGCAGTTCTTC. The encoded protein is CASSLDSSGYNEQFF. Supplemented by reference TRBV5-1 and TRBJ2-1, the full variable domain reads KAGVTQTPRYLIKTRGQQVTLSCSPISGHRSVSWYQQTPGQGLQFLFEYFSETQRNKGNFPGRFSGRQFSNSRSEMNVSTLELGDSALYLCASSLDSSGYNEQFFGPGTRLTVL.

The rearrangement links TRBV7-9 to TRBJ1-2; no reliable D call. Germline V gene data show CDR1 as SEHNR and CDR2 as FQNEAQ (reference sequence). Trimming took 0 bases from V and 8 from J, leaving 10 bases between them. The CDR3 has 13 amino acids. CDR3 sequence: CASSLAGLEGYTF. The CDR3, as DNA: TGTGCCAGCAGCTTAGCGGGGTTGGAGGGCTACACCTTC.

V and J are TRBV25-1 and TRBJ2-1; D is ambiguous. Germline values: CDR1 MGHDK, CDR2 SYGVNS. The CDR3 has 12 amino acids. V lost 0 bases and J 10 bases, leaving 7 bases between the germline ends. CDR3 sequence reads: CASSEYSREQFF. In nucleotides, the CDR3 is TGTGCCAGCAGTGAATATAGCCGCGAGCAGTTCTTC. Full variable domain (remainder filled in from reference TRBV25-1 and TRBJ2-1): EADIYQTPRYLVIGTGKKITLECSQTMGHDKMYWYQQDPGMELHLIHYSYGVNSTEKGDLSSESTVSRIRTEHFPLTLESARPSHTSQYLCASSEYSREQFFGPGTRLTVL.

The chain couples TRBV15 to TRBJ2-7, with D uncertain. The CDR3 sequence is 15 residues long. The germline V gene has CDR1 LNHNV and CDR2 YYDKDF (reference sequence). Deletions cut 0 bases from V and 2 bases from J, with 11 bases between. CDR3 region: CATSRDPSAAYEQYF. In nucleotides, the CDR3 is TGTGCCACCAGCAGAGACCCCAGCGCTGCCTACGAGCAGTACTTC.